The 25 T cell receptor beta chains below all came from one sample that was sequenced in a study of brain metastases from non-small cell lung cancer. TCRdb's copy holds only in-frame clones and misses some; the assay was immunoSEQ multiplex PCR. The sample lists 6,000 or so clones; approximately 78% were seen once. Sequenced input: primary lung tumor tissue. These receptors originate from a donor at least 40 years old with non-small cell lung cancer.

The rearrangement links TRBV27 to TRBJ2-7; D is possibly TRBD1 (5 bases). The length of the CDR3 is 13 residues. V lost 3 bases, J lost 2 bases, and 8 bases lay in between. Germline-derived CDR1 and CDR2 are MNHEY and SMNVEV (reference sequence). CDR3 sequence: CASSFSGTYEQYF. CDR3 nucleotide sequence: TGTGCCAGCAGTTTCTCAGGGACCTACGAGCAGTACTTC.

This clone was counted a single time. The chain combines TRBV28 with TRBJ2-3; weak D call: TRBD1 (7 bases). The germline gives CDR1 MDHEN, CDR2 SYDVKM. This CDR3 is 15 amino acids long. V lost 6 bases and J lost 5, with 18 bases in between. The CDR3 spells CASSRVQGGGDTQYF. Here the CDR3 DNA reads TGTGCCAGCAGCCGAGTTCAGGGGGGCGGAGATACGCAGTATTTT.

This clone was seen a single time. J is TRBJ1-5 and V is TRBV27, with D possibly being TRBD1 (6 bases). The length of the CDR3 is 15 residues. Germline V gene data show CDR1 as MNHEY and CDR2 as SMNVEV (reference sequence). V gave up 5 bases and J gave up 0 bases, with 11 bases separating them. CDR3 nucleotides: TGTGCCAGCAGTAAAAACAGGGATAGCAATCAGCCCCAGCATTTT. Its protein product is CASSKNRDSNQPQHF.

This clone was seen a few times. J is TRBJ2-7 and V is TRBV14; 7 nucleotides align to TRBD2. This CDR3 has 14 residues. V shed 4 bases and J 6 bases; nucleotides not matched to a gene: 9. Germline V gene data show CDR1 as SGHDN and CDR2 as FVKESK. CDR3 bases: TGTGCCAGCAGCCCGTTGGGAGGGCTCGGCGAGCAGTACTTC. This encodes CASSPLGGLGEQYF.

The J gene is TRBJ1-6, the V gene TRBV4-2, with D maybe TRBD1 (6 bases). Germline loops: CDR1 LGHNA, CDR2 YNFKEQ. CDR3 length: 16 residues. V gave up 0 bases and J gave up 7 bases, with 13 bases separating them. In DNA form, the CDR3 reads TGTGCCAGCAGCCAAGATCGGTCGCAGGGGAATTCACCCCTCCACTTT. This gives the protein CASSQDRSQGNSPLHF.

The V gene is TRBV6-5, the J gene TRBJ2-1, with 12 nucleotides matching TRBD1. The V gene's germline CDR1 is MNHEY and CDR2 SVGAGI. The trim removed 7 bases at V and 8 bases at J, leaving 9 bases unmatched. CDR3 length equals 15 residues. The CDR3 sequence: CASTARDRGPDEQFF. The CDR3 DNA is TGTGCCAGCACCGCCCGGGACAGGGGGCCGGATGAGCAGTTCTTC.

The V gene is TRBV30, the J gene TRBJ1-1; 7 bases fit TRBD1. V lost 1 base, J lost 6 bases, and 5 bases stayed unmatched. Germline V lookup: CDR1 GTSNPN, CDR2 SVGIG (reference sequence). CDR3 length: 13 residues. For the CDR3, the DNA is TGTGCCTGGAGTGGGGACAGTTGGGCTGAAGCTTTCTTT. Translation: CAWSGDSWAEAFF.

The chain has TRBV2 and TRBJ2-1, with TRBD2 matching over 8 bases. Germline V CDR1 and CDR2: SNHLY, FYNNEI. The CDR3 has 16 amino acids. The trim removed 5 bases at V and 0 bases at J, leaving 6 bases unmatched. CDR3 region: CASSKFAGGSYNEQFF. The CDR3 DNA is TGTGCCAGCAGTAAATTCGCGGGGGGCTCCTACAATGAGCAGTTCTTC.

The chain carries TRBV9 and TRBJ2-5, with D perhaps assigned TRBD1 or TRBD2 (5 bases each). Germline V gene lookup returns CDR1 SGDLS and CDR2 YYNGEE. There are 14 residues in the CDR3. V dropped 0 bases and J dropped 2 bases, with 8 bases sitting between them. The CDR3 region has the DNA TGTGCCAGCAGCGTAGGAGGGGTACAAGAGACCCAGTACTTC. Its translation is CASSVGGVQETQYF.

Here the CDR3 DNA reads TGTGCCTCAGGGGGTGAATCCCTGCTTTACAATGAGCAGTTCTTC. Protein sequence: CASGGESLLYNEQFF. The chain has TRBV28 and TRBJ2-1; 7 bases map to TRBD1. With 11 bases clipped from V and 4 bases from J, the junction kept 14 bases outside the gene matches. The CDR3 extends over 15 amino acids. The germline CDR1 and CDR2 sequences are MDHEN and SYDVKM.

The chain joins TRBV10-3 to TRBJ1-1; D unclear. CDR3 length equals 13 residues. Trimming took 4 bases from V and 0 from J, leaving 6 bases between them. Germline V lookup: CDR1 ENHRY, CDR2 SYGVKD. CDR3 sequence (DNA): TGTGCCATCAGTGCGGGTTTGAACACTGAAGCTTTCTTT. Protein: CAISAGLNTEAFF.

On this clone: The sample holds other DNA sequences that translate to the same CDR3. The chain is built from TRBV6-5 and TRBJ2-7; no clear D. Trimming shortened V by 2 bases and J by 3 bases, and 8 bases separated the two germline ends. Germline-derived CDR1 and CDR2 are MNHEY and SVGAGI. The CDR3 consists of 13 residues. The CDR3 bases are TGTGCCAGCAGTTACGCACAGTTCTACGAGCAGTACTTC. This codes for CASSYAQFYEQYF.

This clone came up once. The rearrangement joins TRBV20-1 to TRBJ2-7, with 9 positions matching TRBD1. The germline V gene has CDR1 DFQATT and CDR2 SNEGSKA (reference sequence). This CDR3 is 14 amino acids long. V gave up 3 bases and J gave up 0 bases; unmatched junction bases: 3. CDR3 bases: TGCAGTGCTAGTGGGACAGGGATCTCCTACGAGCAGTACTTC. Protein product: CSASGTGISYEQYF.

The CDR3 sequence: CSVVWGNTEAFF. The CDR3 nucleotides are TGCAGCGTTGTTTGGGGGAACACTGAAGCTTTCTTT. This chain uses TRBV29-1 with TRBJ1-1; no definite D call. Germline CDR1 and CDR2: SQVTM and ANQGSEA. This CDR3 region has 12 residues. V was trimmed by 4 bases and J by 1 base, leaving 7 bases between them.

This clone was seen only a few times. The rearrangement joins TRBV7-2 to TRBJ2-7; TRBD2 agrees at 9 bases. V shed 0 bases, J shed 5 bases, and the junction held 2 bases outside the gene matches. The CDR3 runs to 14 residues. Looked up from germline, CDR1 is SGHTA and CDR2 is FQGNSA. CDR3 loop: CASSLAGLAHEQYF. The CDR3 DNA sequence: TGTGCCAGCAGCTTAGCGGGACTAGCTCACGAGCAGTACTTC.

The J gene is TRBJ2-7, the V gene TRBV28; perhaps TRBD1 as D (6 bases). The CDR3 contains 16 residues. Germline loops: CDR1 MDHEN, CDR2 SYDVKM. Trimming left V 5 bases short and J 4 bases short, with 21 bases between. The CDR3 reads CASSPPVGRGIYEQYF. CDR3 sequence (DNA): TGTGCCAGCAGTCCCCCGGTCGGCAGGGGAATTTACGAGCAGTACTTC. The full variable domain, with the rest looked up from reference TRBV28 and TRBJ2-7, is DVKVTQSSRYLVKRTGEKVFLECVQDMDHENMFWYRQDPGLGLRLIYFSYDVKMKEKGDIPEGYSVSREKKERFSLILESASTNQTSMYLCASSPPVGRGIYEQYFGPGTRLTVT.

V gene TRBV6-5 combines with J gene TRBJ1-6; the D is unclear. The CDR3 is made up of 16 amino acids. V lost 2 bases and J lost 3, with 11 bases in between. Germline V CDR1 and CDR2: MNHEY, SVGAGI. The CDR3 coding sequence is TGTGCCAGCAGTTACAGTGGACGGGTCTATAATTCACCCCTCCACTTT. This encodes CASSYSGRVYNSPLHF.

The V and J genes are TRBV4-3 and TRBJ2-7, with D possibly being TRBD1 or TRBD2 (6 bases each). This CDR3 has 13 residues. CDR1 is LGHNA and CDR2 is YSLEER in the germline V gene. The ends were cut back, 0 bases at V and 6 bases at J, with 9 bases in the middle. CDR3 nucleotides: TGCGCCAGCAGCCAAGATAGGGGGGTCGAGCAGTACTTC. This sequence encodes CASSQDRGVEQYF.

In DNA form, the CDR3 reads TGTGCCAGCAGTTACCTGGACAGGGCCAAAAATCAGCCCCAGCATTTT. This sequence encodes CASSYLDRAKNQPQHF. This chain connects TRBV6-6 to TRBJ1-5; the match to TRBD1 covers 8 bases. This CDR3 has 16 residues. Germline CDR1 and CDR2: MNHNY and SVGAGI (reference sequence). The J segment lost 4 bases and the V segment lost 2 bases, leaving 7 bases of the junction unmatched.

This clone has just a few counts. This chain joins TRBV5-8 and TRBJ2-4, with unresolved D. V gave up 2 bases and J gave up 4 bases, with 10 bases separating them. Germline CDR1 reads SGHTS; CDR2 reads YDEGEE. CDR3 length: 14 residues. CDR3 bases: TGTGCCAGCAGCTTCTTGAAGATTAAAAACATTCAGTACTTC. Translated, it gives CASSFLKIKNIQYF. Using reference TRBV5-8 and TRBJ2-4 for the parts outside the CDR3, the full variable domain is EAGVTQSPTHLIKTRGQQATLRCSPISGHTSVYWYQQALGLGLQFLLWYDEGEERNRGNFPPRFSGRQFPNYSSELNVNALELEDSALYLCASSFLKIKNIQYFGAGTRLSVL.

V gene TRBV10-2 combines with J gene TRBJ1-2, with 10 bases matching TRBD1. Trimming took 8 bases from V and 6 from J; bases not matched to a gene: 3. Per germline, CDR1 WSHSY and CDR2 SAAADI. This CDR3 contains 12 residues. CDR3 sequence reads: CASGGQGDGYTF. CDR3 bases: TGCGCCAGCGGAGGACAGGGGGATGGCTACACCTTC.

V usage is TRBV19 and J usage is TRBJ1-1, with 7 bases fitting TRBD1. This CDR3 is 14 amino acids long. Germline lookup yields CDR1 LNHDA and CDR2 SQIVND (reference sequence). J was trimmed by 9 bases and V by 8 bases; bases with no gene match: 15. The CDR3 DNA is TGTGCCAGTGTTAATAGTGTGACAGGGAGACAAGCTTTCTTT. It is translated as CASVNSVTGRQAFF.

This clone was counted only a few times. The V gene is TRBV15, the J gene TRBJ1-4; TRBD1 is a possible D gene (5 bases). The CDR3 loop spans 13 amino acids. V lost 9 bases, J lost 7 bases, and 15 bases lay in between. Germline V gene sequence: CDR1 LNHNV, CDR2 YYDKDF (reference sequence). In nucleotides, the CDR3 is TGTGCCACAAGCGGTCCCGGGGGTGAAAAACTGTTTTTT. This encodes CATSGPGGEKLFF.

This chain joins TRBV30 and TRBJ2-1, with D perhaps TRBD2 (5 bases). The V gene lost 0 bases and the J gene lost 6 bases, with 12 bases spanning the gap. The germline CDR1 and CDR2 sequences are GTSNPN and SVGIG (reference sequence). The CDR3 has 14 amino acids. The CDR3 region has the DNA TGTGCCTGGAGTGTACTAGGAACGGGCAATGAGCAGTTCTTC. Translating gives CAWSVLGTGNEQFF.

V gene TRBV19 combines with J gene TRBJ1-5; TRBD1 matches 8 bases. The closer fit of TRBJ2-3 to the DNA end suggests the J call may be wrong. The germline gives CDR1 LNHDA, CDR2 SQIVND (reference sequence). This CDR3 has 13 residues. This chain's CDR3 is CASSMDRASPQYF. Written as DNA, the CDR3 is TGTGCCAGTAGTATGGACAGGGCCTCGCCCCAGTATTTT.